Detailed here is one T cell receptor (beta chain). Looked up from germline, CDR1 is LNHNV and CDR2 is YYDKDF (reference sequence). CDR3 size: 19 residues. The data belong to a study of T cells expressing NK-cell markers. TCRdb re-called the 5' RACE reads and shows each CDR3 protein once, DNA omitted. This sample's table reports 500,000 or so distinct CDR3 sequences. This clonotype was sampled from a man between 18 and 35 years old in good health. What was sequenced was blood T cells: a sorted CD56 or NKG2C T cell subset, CD4+ or CD8+ T cells, or bulk PBMC T cells (not recorded which). This chain uses TRBV15 with TRBJ2-2; TCRdb indicates TRBD2, and absent DNA this call remains unverified. CDR3 loop: CATSRSPSGTSGSTGELFF.